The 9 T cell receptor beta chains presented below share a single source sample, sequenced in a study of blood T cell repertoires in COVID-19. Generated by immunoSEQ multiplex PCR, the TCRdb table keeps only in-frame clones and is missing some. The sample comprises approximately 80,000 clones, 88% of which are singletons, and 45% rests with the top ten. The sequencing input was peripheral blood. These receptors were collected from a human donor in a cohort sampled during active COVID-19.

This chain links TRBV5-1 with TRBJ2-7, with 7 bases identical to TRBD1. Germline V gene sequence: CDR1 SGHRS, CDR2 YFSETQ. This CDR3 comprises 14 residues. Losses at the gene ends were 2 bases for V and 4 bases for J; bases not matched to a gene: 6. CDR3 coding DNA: TGCGCCAGCAGCTTATTACCGGGACAGTACGAGCAGTACTTC. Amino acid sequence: CASSLLPGQYEQYF. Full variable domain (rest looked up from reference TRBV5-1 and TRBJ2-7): KAGVTQTPRYLIKTRGQQVTLSCSPISGHRSVSWYQQTPGQGLQFLFEYFSETQRNKGNFPGRFSGRQFSNSRSEMNVSTLELGDSALYLCASSLLPGQYEQYFGPGTRLTVT.

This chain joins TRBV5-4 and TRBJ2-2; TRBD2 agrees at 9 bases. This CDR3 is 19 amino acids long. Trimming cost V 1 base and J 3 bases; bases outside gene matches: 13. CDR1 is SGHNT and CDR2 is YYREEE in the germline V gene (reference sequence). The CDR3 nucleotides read TGTGCCAGCAGCTTGCCCCGCGGGGGGGCTAATTTAGACACCGGGGAGCTGTTTTTT. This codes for CASSLPRGGANLDTGELFF.

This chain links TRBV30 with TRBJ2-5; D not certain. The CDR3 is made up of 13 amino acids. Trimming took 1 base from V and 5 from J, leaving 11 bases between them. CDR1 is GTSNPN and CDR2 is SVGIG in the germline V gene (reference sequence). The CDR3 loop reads CAWSGLSVETQYF. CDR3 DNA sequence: TGTGCCTGGAGTGGTCTTTCGGTGGAGACCCAGTACTTC.

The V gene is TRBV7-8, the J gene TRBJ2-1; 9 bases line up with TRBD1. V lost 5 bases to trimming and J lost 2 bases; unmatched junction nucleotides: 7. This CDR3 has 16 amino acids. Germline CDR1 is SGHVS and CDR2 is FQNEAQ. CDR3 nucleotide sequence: TGTGCCAGCAGCCCCCGGACAGGGGAAACCTACAATGAGCAGTTCTTC. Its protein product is CASSPRTGETYNEQFF.

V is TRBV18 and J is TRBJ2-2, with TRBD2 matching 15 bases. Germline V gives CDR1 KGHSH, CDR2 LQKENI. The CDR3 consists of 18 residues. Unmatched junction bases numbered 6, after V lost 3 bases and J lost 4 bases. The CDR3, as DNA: TGTGCCAGCTCACCTAGGGGACTAGCGGGAGGCGGCACCGGGGAGCTGTTTTTT. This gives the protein CASSPRGLAGGGTGELFF.

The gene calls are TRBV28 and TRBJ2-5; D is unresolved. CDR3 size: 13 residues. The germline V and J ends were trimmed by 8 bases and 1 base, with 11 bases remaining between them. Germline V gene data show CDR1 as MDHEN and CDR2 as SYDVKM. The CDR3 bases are TGTGCCAGCCGCCAGGCTATCCAAGAGACCCAGTACTTC. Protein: CASRQAIQETQYF.

CDR3 coding DNA: TGTGCCAGCAGTTTCAGTATCAGGCCTGAAGCTTTCTTT. This gives the protein CASSFSIRPEAFF. The chain is built from TRBV12-3 or TRBV12-4 and TRBJ1-1; no firm D call. The V gene lost 3 bases and the J gene lost 6 bases, with 11 bases spanning the gap. The CDR3 sequence is 13 residues long.

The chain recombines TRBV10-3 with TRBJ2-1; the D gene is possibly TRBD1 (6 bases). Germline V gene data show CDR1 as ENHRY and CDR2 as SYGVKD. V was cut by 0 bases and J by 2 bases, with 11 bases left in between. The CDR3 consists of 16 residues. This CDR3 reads CAISESVAGAYNEQFF. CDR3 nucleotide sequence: TGTGCCATCAGTGAGTCCGTGGCAGGGGCCTACAATGAGCAGTTCTTC.

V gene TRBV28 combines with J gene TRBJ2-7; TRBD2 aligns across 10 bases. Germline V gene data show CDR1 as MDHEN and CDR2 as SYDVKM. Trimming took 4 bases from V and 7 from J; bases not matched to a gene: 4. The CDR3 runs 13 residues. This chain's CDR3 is CASSYPSGSEQYF. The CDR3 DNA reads TGTGCCAGCAGTTACCCTAGCGGGAGTGAGCAGTACTTC.